This TCR beta chain was profiled in a study of T cell clusters in autoimmune cytopenias. TRB was amplified from around 0.25 ug of peripheral blood genomic DNA per sample. Multiplex touch-down PCR amplified TRB using TRB-A and TRB-B pools in one tube. TCRdb reprocessed the multiplex PCR reads and stores each CDR3 protein as one record, lacking DNA. Recorded for this sample: roughly 500 distinct CDR3 sequences. The CDR3 is 18 amino acids. Germline V gene lookup returns CDR1 MNHEY and CDR2 SMNVEV (reference sequence). Its frequency marks this clonotype as large (0.1 to 1%). These same data were also listed under a study on T cell repertoires in aging, cancer and after chemotherapy. Turning to that study: Across the chemotherapy interval, each cancer cohort showed higher median generation probability, suggesting thymic rebound.

The sequenced sample consisted of peripheral blood. This chain uses TRBV27 with TRBJ2-3; TCRdb's D gene call, TRBD2, goes unchecked for lack of DNA. The receptor comes from a human donor with chronic lymphocytic leukemia. This CDR3 reads CASSLRGGSSRGADTQYF.